This TCR beta chain was sequenced for a study of T cell repertoires in cytomegalovirus infection. The CDR3 runs 13 residues. Looked up from germline, CDR1 is SGHVS and CDR2 is FQNEAQ. With 1 base removed from V and 1 base from J, the gap between germline ends came to 1 base. TCRdb redid the calling of the reads with MiXCR, one entry per CDR3 protein. Of roughly 760,000 distinct CDR3 sequences in the sample, roughly 36% were seen once. This clonotype was observed many times. This TCR came from a human donor in good health (CMV status not recorded). Some clones in this sample may be carry-over from other donors' samples. The chain combines TRBV7-8 with TRBJ1-4; D ambiguous. Sequences were obtained from PBMCs. CDR3 in amino acids: CASSLETNEKLFF. The CDR3 DNA reads TGTGCCAGCAGCTTAGAAACTAATGAAAAACTGTTTTTT. Full variable domain (remainder filled in from reference TRBV7-8 and TRBJ1-4): GAGVSQSPRYKVAKRGQDVALRCDPISGHVSLFWYQQALGQGPEFLTYFQNEAQLDKSGLPSDRFFAERPEGSVSTLKIQRTQQEDSAVYLCASSLETNEKLFFGSGTQLSVL.